One sample yielded the 15 T cell receptor beta chains listed below, sequenced in a study of OX40 agonist ivuxolimab in advanced cancers. The method was immunoSEQ multiplex PCR; TCRdb's version includes in-frame clones alone and lacks a portion of them. The repertoire holds approximately 99,000 clones, 90% to 96% seen once, with around 2% in the top ten. Material: CD4+ or CD8+ T cells sorted from blood, obtained in a trial of the OX40 agonist ivuxolimab. The receptors stem from an adult with an advanced solid tumor such as melanoma, head and neck, liver or kidney cancer.

The chain recombines TRBV4-2 with TRBJ2-7, with a weak D call TRBD1 (6 bases). V lost 1 base and J lost 4, with 14 bases in between. CDR3 length: 15 residues. CDR1 is LGHNA and CDR2 is YNFKEQ in the germline V gene. CDR3 region: CASSQGNRVSYEQYF. CDR3 nucleotide sequence: TGTGCCAGCAGCCAAGGAAACAGGGTCAGTTACGAGCAGTACTTC.

J is TRBJ1-5 and V is TRBV28; D unresolved. CDR3 length: 14 residues. Per germline, CDR1 MDHEN and CDR2 SYDVKM. Trimming cost V 5 bases and J 1 base, with 9 bases left between them. Here the CDR3 reads CASSADLSNQPQHF. The CDR3 region has the DNA TGTGCCAGCAGTGCTGACTTGAGCAATCAGCCCCAGCATTTT.

This clone was observed a single time. The rearrangement uses TRBV5-1 and TRBJ1-4, with 10 bases matching TRBD1. Germline trimming cut 4 bases from V and 8 bases from J; bases unmatched to any gene: 8. CDR1 and CDR2 from the germline V gene are SGHRS and YFSETQ. The CDR3 spans 15 residues. CDR3 protein: CASSDWTGGDEKLFF. CDR3 bases: TGCGCCAGCAGCGATTGGACAGGGGGAGACGAAAAACTGTTTTTT.

The chain employs TRBV4-2 and TRBJ2-5, with 10 bases fitting TRBD2. The germline gives CDR1 LGHNA, CDR2 YNFKEQ. The CDR3 sequence is 16 residues long. J lost 5 bases, V lost 1 base, and 7 bases had no gene match. The CDR3 sequence: CASSQAASGRYETQYF. In DNA form, the CDR3 reads TGTGCCAGCAGCCAAGCGGCTAGCGGGAGATATGAGACCCAGTACTTC.

The chain has TRBV29-1 and TRBJ1-1; D gene uncertain. Germline loops: CDR1 SQVTM, CDR2 ANQGSEA. The V end lost 7 bases, the J end lost 0 bases, and 9 bases lay between the germline ends. This CDR3 region has 12 residues. The chain's CDR3 is CSADTMNTEAFF. In DNA, the CDR3 is TGCAGCGCTGACACAATGAACACTGAAGCTTTCTTT.

The chain is built from TRBV6-1 and TRBJ1-1, with D unresolved. The CDR3 has 13 amino acids. V lost 6 bases, J lost 2 bases, and 10 bases lay in between. Germline lookup yields CDR1 MNHNS and CDR2 SASEGT. CDR3 residues: CASSPLGNTEAFF. The CDR3 nucleotides read TGTGCCAGCAGCCCCCTTGGTAACACTGAAGCTTTCTTT.

V and J are TRBV28 and TRBJ2-4, with D possibly TRBD1 on 6 matching bases. Trimming removed 8 bases from V and 1 base from J, with 12 bases in between. Germline assignment: CDR1 MDHEN and CDR2 SYDVKM. The CDR3 extends over 14 amino acids. The CDR3: CASGHQGAKNIQYF. The DNA for the CDR3 is TGTGCCAGCGGCCACCAGGGGGCCAAAAACATTCAGTACTTC.

This chain links TRBV11-2 with TRBJ1-3; D call uncertain. Germline CDR1 SGHAT, CDR2 FQNNGV. This CDR3 comprises 15 residues. V shed 8 bases and J shed 4 bases, with 18 bases lying between them. The CDR3 bases are TGTGCCAGCTCCTACACCCGGGGAGGAGGAAACACCATATATTTT. This gives the protein CASSYTRGGGNTIYF.

The chain combines TRBV11-2 with TRBJ2-1; D is ambiguous. This CDR3 has 15 residues. Between the trimmed V and J ends, which lost 2 bases and 2 bases, there was a span of 10 bases. Germline assignment: CDR1 SGHAT and CDR2 FQNNGV. The chain's CDR3 is CASSLLPYAYNEQFF. CDR3 bases: TGTGCCAGCAGCTTATTGCCCTACGCCTACAATGAGCAGTTCTTC.

This chain uses TRBV7-8 with TRBJ2-1, with a weak D call TRBD2 (5 bases). The CDR3 runs to 12 residues. Germline CDR1 SGHVS, CDR2 FQNEAQ. Trimming shortened V by 5 bases and J by 12 bases, and 14 bases separated the two germline ends. CDR3 bases: TGTGCCAGCAGCGTTACTAGGGAAGTGCAGTTCTTC. This gives the protein CASSVTREVQFF.

V is TRBV28 and J is TRBJ2-3; no clear D gene. V gave up 10 bases and J gave up 1 base, with 27 bases separating them. Germline V gene lookup returns CDR1 MDHEN and CDR2 SYDVKM. This CDR3 is 18 amino acids long. CDR3 in amino acids: CATQEDILMASRTDTQYF. The CDR3 DNA is TGTGCCACCCAGGAAGATATTCTAATGGCTTCGCGCACAGATACGCAGTATTTT.

CDR3 DNA: TGTGCCAGTAGTATAGAAAGTAGCTTGAACACCGGGGAGCTGTTTTTT. This gives the protein CASSIESSLNTGELFF. This chain connects TRBV19 to TRBJ2-2; D not resolved. This CDR3 has 16 amino acids. Trimming removed 0 bases at V and 1 base at J, with 9 bases between. Germline loops: CDR1 LNHDA, CDR2 SQIVND (reference sequence).

In regard to this clone: Other DNA sequences within the sample encode an identical CDR3. The chain couples TRBV7-3 to TRBJ1-1, with D tentatively TRBD1 (5 bases). V was clipped by 2 bases and J by 6 bases, with 10 bases between them. The CDR3 is 13 residues long. Germline CDR1 and CDR2: SGHTA and FQGTGA. CDR3 nucleotides: TGTGCCAGCAGCTTAGGGGGAGGGGCTGAAGCTTTCTTT. This sequence encodes CASSLGGGAEAFF.

The chain employs TRBV27 and TRBJ2-1; 9 nucleotides match TRBD2. Trimming took 7 bases from V and 4 from J; bases not matched to a gene: 8. Germline CDR1 MNHEY, CDR2 SMNVEV (reference sequence). The CDR3 has 15 amino acids. CDR3 loop: CASTQAGGNYNEQFF. The CDR3 bases are TGTGCCAGCACCCAAGCGGGGGGAAATTACAATGAGCAGTTCTTC.

This clone has just one count. This sequence joins TRBV29-1 and TRBJ2-5, with D possibly matching TRBD2 (7 bases). This CDR3 has 14 residues. The V gene's germline CDR1 is SQVTM and CDR2 ANQGSEA. Trimming removed 4 bases from V and 1 base from J, with 13 bases in between. The CDR3 DNA reads TGCAGCGTTGGGGAGGGGGAGCCCCAAGAGACCCAGTACTTC. Amino acid sequence: CSVGEGEPQETQYF.